The TCR beta chain under discussion was sequenced for a study of post-analysis software for immune sequencing data. The study's findings and limits: Multiple sclerosis patients had significantly lower normalized Chao1 diversity than controls. Relative to controls, patients had five TRBV segments at higher frequency, with TRBV5-6, TRBV5-1 and TRBV20-1 among these.

Points on this clonotype: The antigen is not known.

Unique molecular identifiers were carried by the TCR beta cDNA libraries. In TCRdb, the PCR reads were re-called with MiXCR into one record per CDR3 protein. The sample shows approximately 770,000 distinct CDR3 sequences, 46% of them seen only once. The CDR3 has 15 residues. Trimming cost V 0 bases and J 2 bases; bases outside gene matches: 2. CDR1 SGDLS and CDR2 YYNGEE come from the germline V gene. V is TRBV9 and J is TRBJ2-7; 10 positions agree with TRBD1. Sequenced sample: blood. The clonotype originates from a girl aged 10-17 years with multiple sclerosis. The CDR3 loop is CASSVGQGAAYEQYF. The CDR3 DNA sequence: TGTGCCAGCAGCGTAGGACAGGGGGCGGCCTACGAGCAGTACTTC.